Here is one T cell receptor (beta chain) with its context. The specificity of this receptor is unknown. The entry originates in a study of T cell clusters in autoimmune cytopenias (dated by TCRdb to between 2018 and 2020). Regarding the complete study: Per sample, TRB sequencing gave a median depth of around 53,000 reads and a median of approximately 2,400 distinct TRB clonotypes. In autoimmune cytopenia patients, peripheral blood TRB and IGH repertoires were sequenced during active disease and over treatment follow-up, together with healthy, CLL and autoimmune hepatitis controls. The goal of the study was to determine whether autoimmune cytopenia patients have a disease-specific immune repertoire signature that could serve as a blood-based biomarker. Overall results and qualifications from the work: TRB repertoire shifts, with less even repertoires observed in secondary cytopenia and CLL, were mostly attributed to lymphoma bias rather than autoimmunity. The T cell clusters were defined only in silico, and the functional role of the clusters was left to be validated experimentally. A lack of physiological T cell clusters in primary autoimmune cytopenia patients was suggested by GLIPH, as 51 clusters were found to be exclusive to healthy donors versus some 15 exclusive to patients. Approximately 3-fold more exclusive TRB clusters were observed in healthy donors than in active autoimmune hepatitis patients, consistent with an autoimmunity-wide signature. The cluster-lack signature was not seen for secondary cytopenia versus CLL, apparently masked by the dominant lymphoma-associated repertoire.

Measured from the cysteine to the phenylalanine, the CDR3 is 15 residues long. No coding sequence is recorded. CDR1 MNHEY and CDR2 SVGAGI are derived from the germline V gene. TRB amplification used approximately 0.25 ug of peripheral blood genomic DNA, around 40,000 genome equivalents, per sample. Multiplex PCR with a touch-down protocol amplified TRB rearrangements, with the TRB-A and TRB-B primer pools combined in a single tube. Two consecutive PCR reactions with Phusion HS II polymerase added Illumina adapters and sample indices to the amplicons. The amplicons were gel-purified using the NucleoSpin Gel and PCR Clean-up kit, after which quantification was performed by Qubit and quality was checked on an Agilent 2100 Bioanalyzer. Sequencing of the libraries was done on an Illumina MiSeq with paired-end, single-indexed, 600-cycle runs. In the original analysis: TRB reads were aligned and assembled with MiXCR version 2.1.12 using the default MiXCR reference library. A clone was defined by each unique CDR3 nucleotide sequence, and analysis was restricted to productive sequences with at least two reads. Repertoire diversity was assessed with alpha-parameterized diversity profiles (alpha 0 to 5), including the Shannon (alpha 1) and Simpson (alpha 2) indices, which were computed with an R script. Combinatorial TRB VJ usage was computed with the tcR package and compared between cohorts by principal component analysis with ade4. TCRbeta CDR3s were clustered with GLIPH on cohort pairs matched by age and read depth, and cluster frequencies were compared by Wilcoxon test. TCRdb reprocessed the reads, and each CDR3 protein sequence is entered once, without DNA. TCRdb, not the original authors, processed these V and J calls. The record for this sample contains several thousand distinct CDR3 sequences. The top ten clones comprise about 25% of the sample.

This clonotype originated in a human donor with an autoimmune cytopenia or autoimmune hepatitis (not recorded which). The sequence links TRBV6-5 to TRBJ2-7; TCRdb gives TRBD2 as the D gene, but with no DNA this cannot be confirmed. The material sequenced was peripheral blood. This receptor has the CDR3 CASSGLAGGRDEQYF.